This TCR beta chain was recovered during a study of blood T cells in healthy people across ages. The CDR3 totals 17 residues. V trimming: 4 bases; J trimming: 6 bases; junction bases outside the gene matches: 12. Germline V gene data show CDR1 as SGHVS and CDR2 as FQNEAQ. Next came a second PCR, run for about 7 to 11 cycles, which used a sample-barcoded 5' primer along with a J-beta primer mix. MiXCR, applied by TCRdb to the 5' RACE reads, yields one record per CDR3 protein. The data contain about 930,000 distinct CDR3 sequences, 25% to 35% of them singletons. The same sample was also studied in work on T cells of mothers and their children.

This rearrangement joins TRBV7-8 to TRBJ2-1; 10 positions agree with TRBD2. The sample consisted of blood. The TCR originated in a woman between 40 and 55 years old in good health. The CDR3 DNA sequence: TGTGCCAGCAGCTACCGGCTTGGGACTAGCGCGATCAATGAGCAGTTCTTC. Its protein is CASSYRLGTSAINEQFF. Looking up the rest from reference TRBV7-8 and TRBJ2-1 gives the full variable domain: GAGVSQSPRYKVAKRGQDVALRCDPISGHVSLFWYQQALGQGPEFLTYFQNEAQLDKSGLPSDRFFAERPEGSVSTLKIQRTQQEDSAVYLCASSYRLGTSAINEQFFGPGTRLTVL.